This T cell receptor beta chain was sequenced for a study of T cell changes during pregnancy in multiple sclerosis. Generated by immunoSEQ multiplex PCR, the TCRdb table keeps only in-frame clones and is missing some. The sample records 60,000 to 90,000 clones, about 93% being singletons. The germline V gene encodes CDR1 SNHLY and CDR2 FYNNEI. The CDR3 extends over 15 amino acids. V lost 6 bases to trimming and J lost 4 bases; unmatched junction nucleotides: 6. This specimen was peripheral blood, taken after pregnancy. The chain employs TRBV2 and TRBJ2-3, with 11 bases fitting TRBD2. The source is a female donor in good health, enrolled as a control in a pregnancy study. The DNA for the CDR3 is TGTGCCAGCAGGGGGACTAGCGGATTTTCAGATACGCAGTATTTT. It yields the protein CASRGTSGFSDTQYF. Supplemented by reference TRBV2 and TRBJ2-3, the full variable domain reads EPEVTQTPSHQVTQMGQEVILRCVPISNHLYFYWYRQILGQKVEFLVSFYNNEISEKSEIFDDQFSVERPDGSNFTLKIRSTKLEDSAMYFCASRGTSGFSDTQYFGPGTRLTVL.